These 13 T cell receptor beta chains came from one sample sequenced in a study of post-analysis software for immune sequencing data. The TCR beta cDNA libraries contained unique molecular identifiers. TCRdb ran MiXCR on the PCR reads and lists one entry per CDR3 protein. Here the sample spans about 170,000 distinct CDR3 sequences, over 25% being singletons. Points from the study as a whole: Patients used five TRBV segments, including TRBV5-6, TRBV5-1 and TRBV20-1, more often than controls.

Their target antigens are unknown. Sequenced: blood. These receptors were collected from a girl aged 5-17 years with multiple sclerosis.

This clonotype was detected ten times or more. The genes are TRBV3-1 and TRBJ2-3; the match to TRBD2 covers 12 bases. The V and J ends lost 2 bases and 4 bases, in that order; junction bases with no gene match: 22. This CDR3 has 22 residues. Germline values: CDR1 LGHDT, CDR2 YNNKEL (reference sequence). The CDR3 spells CASSQSHRGLAGRLYLADTQYF. DNA for the CDR3: TGTGCCAGCAGCCAAAGCCACCGTGGACTAGCGGGACGGTTGTATCTTGCAGATACGCAGTATTTT.

This CDR3 reads CASSEYRGLDSPLHF. Written as DNA, the CDR3 is TGTGCCAGCAGTGAATACAGGGGGCTTGATTCACCCCTCCACTTT. V gene TRBV25-1 combines with J gene TRBJ1-6; 8 nucleotides agree with TRBD1. The CDR3 runs 15 residues. Germline CDR1 is MGHDK and CDR2 is SYGVNS. V was pared by 0 bases and J by 8 bases, with 3 bases of the junction left unmatched.

This clonotype was recorded many times. This chain connects TRBV5-1 to TRBJ2-7; 8 bases line up with TRBD2. V shed 3 bases, J shed 4 bases, and the junction held 6 bases outside the gene matches. The CDR3 is 14 amino acids. Germline CDR1 SGHRS, CDR2 YFSETQ. CDR3 coding DNA: TGCGCCAGCAGCTGGTCTAGCGGGCTTTACGAGCAGTACTTC. Translation gives CASSWSSGLYEQYF.

This clonotype was seen only a few times. Compared with germline, one end of the junction differs, possibly owing to a read error. CDR3 sequence: CASSLVRQYTEAFF. As DNA, the CDR3 is TGTGCCAGCAGTTTAGTTCGACAGTACACTGAGGCTTTCTTT. The V and J genes are TRBV12-3 or TRBV12-4 and TRBJ1-1, with D possibly being TRBD1 (5 bases). The CDR3 is 14 amino acids.

This clonotype has at least ten counts. This chain links TRBV7-2 with TRBJ2-3; the D is unclear. CDR1 SGHTA and CDR2 FQGNSA come from the germline V gene. V lost 3 bases to trimming and J lost 4 bases, with 5 bases between them. CDR3 length equals 12 residues. The CDR3 protein is CASSFPADTQYF. The DNA for the CDR3 is TGTGCCAGCAGCTTTCCGGCAGATACGCAGTATTTT. The whole variable domain, filled in from reference TRBV7-2 and TRBJ2-3, reads GAGVSQSPSNKVTEKGKDVELRCDPISGHTALYWYRQSLGQGLEFLIYFQGNSAPDKSGLPSDRFSAERTGGSVSTLTIQRTQQEDSAVYLCASSFPADTQYFGPGTRLTVL.

In this sample, this clonotype turned up a few times. V usage is TRBV5-6 and J usage is TRBJ2-5, with 7 bases matching TRBD2. V gave up 0 bases and J gave up 11 bases; unmatched junction bases: 13. Per germline, CDR1 SGHDT and CDR2 YYEEEE. The CDR3 runs to 15 residues. The CDR3 sequence is CASSLGASGAEKQYF. The CDR3 region has the DNA TGTGCCAGCAGCTTGGGTGCCAGCGGGGCCGAAAAGCAGTACTTC.

The chain links TRBV7-2 to TRBJ2-5, with D unclear. The germline gives CDR1 SGHTA, CDR2 FQGNSA. Trimming shortened V by 0 bases and J by 1 base, and 6 bases separated the two germline ends. The CDR3 has 14 residues. This CDR3 is CASSLAVSQETQYF. DNA for the CDR3: TGTGCCAGCAGCTTAGCGGTTTCCCAAGAGACCCAGTACTTC.

This sequence joins TRBV12-3 or TRBV12-4 and TRBJ2-1; TRBD2 is a possible D gene (5 bases). The CDR3 has 14 residues. Trimming took 3 bases from V and 5 from J, leaving 11 bases between them. In DNA, the CDR3 is TGTGCCAGCAGTTTTGGTAGCGTTAACAATGAGCAGTTCTTC. Protein product: CASSFGSVNNEQFF.

Comments on this clonotype: Given a much more abundant clone one base away, this may be a read error. The rearrangement uses TRBV5-1 and TRBJ2-5; no definite D call. Germline CDR1 and CDR2: SGHRS and YFSETQ. The CDR3 sequence is 17 residues long. Trimming pared 3 bases from V and 1 base from J, leaving 19 bases between. In nucleotides, the CDR3 is TGCGCCAGCAGCTGGTCCCGTGATCTAGAGATCCAAGAGACCCAGTACTTC. Translated: CASSWSRDLEIQETQYF.

This clonotype was recorded only once. A much larger clone lies one base from this, so it may be a read error. The V and J genes are TRBV27 and TRBJ2-7; D is undetermined. Germline CDR1 MNHEY, CDR2 SMNVEV (reference sequence). This CDR3 has 13 residues. The CDR3 nucleotides are TGTACCAGCTCCTTGGGGTTGTCCTACGAGCAGTACTTC. It codes for CTSSLGLSYEQYF.

Notes on this clonotype: A much larger clone is a single base away; this may be a read error. V and J are TRBV6-5 and TRBJ1-2; unclear D gene. The germline gives CDR1 MNHEY, CDR2 SVGAGI. The CDR3 spans 14 residues. Trimming took 4 bases from V and 4 from J, leaving 13 bases between them. CDR3 residues: CASSSPGATYGYTF. The CDR3 nucleotides read TGTGCCAGCAGTTCCCCCGGAGCTACCTATGGCTACACCTTC.

At least ten counts were recorded for this clonotype. V gene TRBV5-1 combines with J gene TRBJ2-3; the D gene is possibly TRBD2 (5 bases). This CDR3 contains 16 residues. Germline V CDR1 and CDR2: SGHRS, YFSETQ. V was clipped by 5 bases and J by 6 bases, with 22 bases between them. As DNA, the CDR3 is TGCGCCAGCAGACCCTCGACTAATAGTCCGGCGGATACGCAGTATTTT. Its protein product is CASRPSTNSPADTQYF. The full variable domain, completed using reference TRBV5-1 and TRBJ2-3, is KAGVTQTPRYLIKTRGQQVTLSCSPISGHRSVSWYQQTPGQGLQFLFEYFSETQRNKGNFPGRFSGRQFSNSRSEMNVSTLELGDSALYLCASRPSTNSPADTQYFGPGTRLTVL.

This clonotype has ten or more counts. The rearrangement uses TRBV2 and TRBJ2-7, with TRBD1 matching 10 bases. The CDR3 is 14 residues long. Germline CDR1 is SNHLY and CDR2 is FYNNEI. V was clipped by 6 bases and J by 7 bases; unmatched bases: 9. This chain's CDR3 is CASRLRDRGREQYF. The CDR3 DNA sequence: TGTGCCAGCAGACTCCGGGACAGGGGTCGGGAGCAGTACTTC.